Shown below are 15 T cell receptor beta chains from a single sample sequenced in a study of vaccination effects on CD4 cells after COVID-19. TCRdb keeps only in-frame clones here, not all; method: immunoSEQ multiplex PCR. The data hold approximately 74,000 clones, with 73% observed a single time. These TCRs are of unknown antigen specificity. The culture ran for around nine days, and then CD4+ T cells were isolated. The cohort was immunized with two doses of either the BNT162b2 or mRNA-1273 vaccine. Sequences were derived from CD4+ T cells from PBMCs cultured without peptide, sampled after COVID-19 vaccination. Receptor source: a human donor who received a COVID-19 vaccine.

The V and J genes are TRBV6-2 or TRBV6-3 and TRBJ2-7, with 7 bases fitting TRBD1. Germline V gene lookup returns CDR1 MNHEY and CDR2 SVGEGT. The CDR3 spans 14 residues. V lost 5 bases to trimming and J lost 3 bases; unmatched junction nucleotides: 7. CDR3 sequence: CASSEVRDSYEQYV. The CDR3 nucleotides are TGTGCCAGCAGTGAGGTCCGGGACAGCTACGAGCAGTACGTC.

This clone appeared a few times. The rearrangement links TRBV5-1 to TRBJ2-2; unclear D gene. The CDR3 is 14 residues long. Trimming removed 1 base at V and 0 bases at J, with 4 bases between. The V gene's germline CDR1 is SGHRS and CDR2 YFSETQ. CDR3 protein: CASSLRPNTGELFF. The CDR3, as DNA: TGCGCCAGCAGCTTGCGACCGAACACCGGGGAGCTGTTTTTT. Supplemented by reference TRBV5-1 and TRBJ2-2, the full variable domain reads KAGVTQTPRYLIKTRGQQVTLSCSPISGHRSVSWYQQTPGQGLQFLFEYFSETQRNKGNFPGRFSGRQFSNSRSEMNVSTLELGDSALYLCASSLRPNTGELFFGEGSRLTVL.

A few counts support this clone. The rearrangement uses TRBV3-1 (or the pseudogene TRBV3-2) and TRBJ1-2; D may be TRBD1 (5 bases). V lost 1 base and J 4 bases, leaving 16 bases between the germline ends. The germline V gene has CDR1 LGHDT and CDR2 YNNKEL (reference sequence). The CDR3 covers 16 residues. The CDR3 region has the DNA TGTGCCAGCAGCCAAGCGAGGGGCGCACTCTTCTATGGCTACACCTTC. Encoded protein: CASSQARGALFYGYTF.

This clone has only one observation. The rearrangement uses TRBV19 and TRBJ1-2; D ambiguous. The CDR3 runs to 16 residues. Germline CDR1 LNHDA, CDR2 SQIVND (reference sequence). Deletions cut 0 bases from V and 4 bases from J, with 15 bases between. The CDR3 loop is CASSIDFPGLTYGYTF. As DNA, the CDR3 is TGTGCCAGTAGTATAGATTTTCCGGGATTGACCTATGGCTACACCTTC.

V and J are TRBV5-1 and TRBJ2-5; tentative D call: TRBD2 (6 bases). The CDR3 has 14 residues. V was shortened by 5 bases and J by 1 base, with 12 bases between the two germline ends. Germline V lookup: CDR1 SGHRS, CDR2 YFSETQ. The CDR3 DNA follows: TGCGCCAGCAGTAAGAGCGGGCCCCAAGAGACCCAGTACTTC. Translating it yields CASSKSGPQETQYF.

The chain has TRBV28 and TRBJ2-1; 13 bases are a match to TRBD2. The CDR3 is 15 residues long. V gave up 6 bases and J gave up 6 bases; unmatched junction bases: 5. Germline V gives CDR1 MDHEN, CDR2 SYDVKM. The CDR3 DNA follows: TGTGCCAGCAGACCAACTAGCGGGGGGGCCAATGAGCAGTTCTTC. As protein: CASRPTSGGANEQFF.

This sequence joins TRBV10-1 and TRBJ2-3; 7 bases line up with TRBD2. CDR1 and CDR2 (germline): WNHNN, SYGVQD (reference sequence). V was pared by 3 bases and J by 6 bases, with 18 bases of the junction left unmatched. The CDR3 spans 18 residues. Here the CDR3 DNA reads TGCGCCAGCAGTGAAGGAGGATGGGGGGGATTACCCCAGGATACGCAGTATTTT. The encoded protein is CASSEGGWGGLPQDTQYF.

This clone was counted between two and nine times. The chain employs TRBV19 and TRBJ2-5; D is undetermined. There are 11 residues in the CDR3. Germline V CDR1 and CDR2: LNHDA, SQIVND (reference sequence). Trimming left V 2 bases short and J 4 bases short, with 2 bases between. The DNA of the CDR3 is TGTGCCAGTAGTATAAGAGAGACCCAGTACTTC. This codes for CASSIRETQYF.

The chain carries TRBV7-8 and TRBJ2-7, with 9 bases fitting TRBD1. The V gene end was trimmed by 5 bases and the J gene end by 1 base; junction bases not matched to a gene: 9. The CDR3 contains 16 residues. Germline lookup yields CDR1 SGHVS and CDR2 FQNEAQ. This CDR3 is CASSPLGGTGSYEQYV. For the CDR3, the DNA is TGTGCCAGCAGCCCTCTCGGAGGGACAGGGTCCTACGAGCAGTACGTC.

The rearrangement joins TRBV6-5 to TRBJ2-7; 8 nucleotides agree with TRBD1. The ends lost 6 bases at V and 0 bases at J; junction bases unmatched: 4. CDR1 MNHEY and CDR2 SVGAGI come from the germline V gene. This CDR3 has 14 amino acids. Here the CDR3 DNA reads TGTGCCAGCAGAGGGGACAGGTTCTCCTACGAGCAGTACGTC. It yields the protein CASRGDRFSYEQYV.

The V call is TRBV28, the J call TRBJ1-2; tentatively, D is TRBD1 (5 bases). Germline V gene lookup returns CDR1 MDHEN and CDR2 SYDVKM. This CDR3 is 19 amino acids long. Trimming took 6 bases from V and 6 from J, leaving 32 bases between them. The CDR3 is CASSERRGTGTEGRNGYTF. Written as DNA, the CDR3 is TGTGCCAGCAGCGAAAGACGAGGGACCGGGACGGAAGGGAGGAATGGCTACACCTTC.

The chain links TRBV5-1 to TRBJ1-6; no clear D gene. V lost 0 bases, J lost 9 bases, and 10 bases lay in between. CDR1 is SGHRS and CDR2 is YFSETQ in the germline V gene. The CDR3 loop spans 14 amino acids. As DNA, the CDR3 is TGCGCCAGCAGCTTGGCCACGAGTACTTCACCCCTCCACTTT. Protein sequence: CASSLATSTSPLHF.

The chain couples TRBV19 to TRBJ2-4; the D gene is possibly TRBD1 (5 bases). CDR3 length: 18 amino acids. The V gene lost 0 bases and the J gene lost 2 bases, with 17 bases spanning the gap. From germline, CDR1 is LNHDA and CDR2 SQIVND (reference sequence). As DNA, the CDR3 is TGTGCCAGTAGTATAGATGACGTTAGGGGTTCGACCAAAAACATTCAGTACTTC. Protein sequence: CASSIDDVRGSTKNIQYF.

V is TRBV27 and J is TRBJ1-6; D unclear. V was trimmed by 2 bases and J by 0 bases, leaving 17 bases between them. The CDR3 is 19 residues long. The germline V gene has CDR1 MNHEY and CDR2 SMNVEV (reference sequence). CDR3 region: CASSLMVGSRSSYNSPLHF. The CDR3 bases are TGTGCCAGCAGTTTAATGGTCGGGTCTCGTAGCTCCTATAATTCACCCCTCCACTTT.

V gene TRBV7-2 combines with J gene TRBJ2-5; no clear D. The CDR3 has 14 amino acids. The V end was cut by 1 base, the J end by 4 bases, with 10 bases between. The germline V gene encodes CDR1 SGHTA and CDR2 FQGNSA. CDR3 DNA: TGTGCCAGCAGCTTAGAGGGTACTCCAGAGACCCAGTACTTC. As protein: CASSLEGTPETQYF.